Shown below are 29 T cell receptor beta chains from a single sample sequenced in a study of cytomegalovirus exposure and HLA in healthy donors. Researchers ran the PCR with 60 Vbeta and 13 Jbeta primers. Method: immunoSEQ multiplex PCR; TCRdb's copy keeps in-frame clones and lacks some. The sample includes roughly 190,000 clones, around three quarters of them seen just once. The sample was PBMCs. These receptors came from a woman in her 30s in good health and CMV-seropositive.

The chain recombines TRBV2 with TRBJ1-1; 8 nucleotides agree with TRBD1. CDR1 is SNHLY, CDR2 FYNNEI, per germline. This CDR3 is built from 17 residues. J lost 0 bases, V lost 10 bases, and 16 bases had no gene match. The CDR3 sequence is CATTEDRVGTMNTEAFF. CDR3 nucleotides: TGTGCCACCACGGAGGACAGGGTAGGGACCATGAACACTGAAGCTTTCTTT.

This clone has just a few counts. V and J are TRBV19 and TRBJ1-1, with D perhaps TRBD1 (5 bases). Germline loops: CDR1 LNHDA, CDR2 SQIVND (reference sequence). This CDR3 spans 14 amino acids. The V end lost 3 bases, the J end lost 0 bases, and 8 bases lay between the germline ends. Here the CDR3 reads CASSISGLNTEAFF. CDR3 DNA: TGTGCCAGTAGTATTTCAGGGCTGAACACTGAAGCTTTCTTT.

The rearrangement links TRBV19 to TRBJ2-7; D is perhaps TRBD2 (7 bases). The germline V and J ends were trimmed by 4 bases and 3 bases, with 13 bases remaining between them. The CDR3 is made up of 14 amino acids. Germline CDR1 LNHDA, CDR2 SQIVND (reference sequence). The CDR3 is CASSRGGPGYEQYF. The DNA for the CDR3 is TGTGCCAGTAGTAGGGGGGGGCCAGGCTACGAGCAGTACTTC. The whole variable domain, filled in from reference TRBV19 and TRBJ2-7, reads DGGITQSPKYLFRKEGQNVTLSCEQNLNHDAMYWYRQDPGQGLRLIYYSQIVNDFQKGDIAEGYSVSREKKESFPLTVTSAQKNPTAFYLCASSRGGPGYEQYFGPGTRLTVT.

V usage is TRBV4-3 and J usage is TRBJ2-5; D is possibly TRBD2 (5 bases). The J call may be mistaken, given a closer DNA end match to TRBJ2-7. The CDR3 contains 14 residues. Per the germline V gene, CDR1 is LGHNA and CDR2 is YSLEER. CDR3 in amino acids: CASSQEGSSYEQYF. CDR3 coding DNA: TGCGCCAGCAGCCAAGAGGGGAGCTCCTACGAGCAGTACTTC.

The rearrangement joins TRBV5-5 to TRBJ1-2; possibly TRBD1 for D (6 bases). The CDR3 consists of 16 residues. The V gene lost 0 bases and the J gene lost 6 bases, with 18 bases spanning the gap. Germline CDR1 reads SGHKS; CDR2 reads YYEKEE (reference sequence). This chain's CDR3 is CASSLDAAYRVDGYTF. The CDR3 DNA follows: TGTGCCAGCAGCTTGGATGCCGCGTACAGGGTAGATGGCTACACCTTC.

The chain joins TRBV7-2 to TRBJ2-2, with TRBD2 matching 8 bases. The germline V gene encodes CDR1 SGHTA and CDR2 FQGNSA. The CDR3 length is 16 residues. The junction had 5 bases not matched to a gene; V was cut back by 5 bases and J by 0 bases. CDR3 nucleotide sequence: TGTGCCAGCAGCCAGATAGCGGGGTCGAACACCGGGGAGCTGTTTTTT. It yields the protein CASSQIAGSNTGELFF.

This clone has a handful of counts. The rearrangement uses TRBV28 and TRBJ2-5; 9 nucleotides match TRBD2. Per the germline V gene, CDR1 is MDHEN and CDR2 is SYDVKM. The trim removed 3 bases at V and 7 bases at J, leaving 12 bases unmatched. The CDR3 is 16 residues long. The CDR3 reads CASSFRGGGGSTTQYF. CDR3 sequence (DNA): TGTGCCAGCAGTTTTAGGGGCGGGGGGGGATCCACGACCCAGTACTTC.

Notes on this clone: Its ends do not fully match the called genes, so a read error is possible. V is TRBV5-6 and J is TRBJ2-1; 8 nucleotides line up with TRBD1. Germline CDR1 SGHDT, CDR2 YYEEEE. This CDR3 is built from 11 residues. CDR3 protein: CASSSGQGTIF. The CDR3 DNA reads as TGTGCCAGCAGCTCAGGACAGGGCACAATCTTC. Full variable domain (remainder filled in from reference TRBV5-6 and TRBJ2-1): DAGVTQSPTHLIKTRGQQVTLRCSPKSGHDTVSWYQQALGQGPQFIFQYYEEEERQRGNFPDRFSGHQFPNYSSELNVNALLLGDSALYLCASSSGQGTIFGPGTRLTVL.

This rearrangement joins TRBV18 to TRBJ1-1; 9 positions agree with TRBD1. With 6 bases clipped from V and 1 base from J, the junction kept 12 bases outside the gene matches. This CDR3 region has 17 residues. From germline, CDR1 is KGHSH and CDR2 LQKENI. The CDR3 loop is CASSQFASGQGNTEAFF. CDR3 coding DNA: TGTGCCAGCTCCCAATTCGCATCGGGACAGGGGAACACTGAAGCTTTCTTT.

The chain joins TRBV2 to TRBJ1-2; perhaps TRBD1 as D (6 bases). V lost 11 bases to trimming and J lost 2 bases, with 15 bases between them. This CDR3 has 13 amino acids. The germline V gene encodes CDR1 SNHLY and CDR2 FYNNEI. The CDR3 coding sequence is TGTGCCGGGTCCAGGGGTGAAAACTATGGCTACACCTTC. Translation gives CAGSRGENYGYTF.

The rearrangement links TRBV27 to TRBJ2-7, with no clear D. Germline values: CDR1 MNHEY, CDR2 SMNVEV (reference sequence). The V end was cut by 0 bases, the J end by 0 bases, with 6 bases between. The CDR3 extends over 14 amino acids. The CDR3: CASSLSYSSYEQYF. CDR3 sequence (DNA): TGTGCCAGCAGTTTATCATATTCCTCCTACGAGCAGTACTTC.

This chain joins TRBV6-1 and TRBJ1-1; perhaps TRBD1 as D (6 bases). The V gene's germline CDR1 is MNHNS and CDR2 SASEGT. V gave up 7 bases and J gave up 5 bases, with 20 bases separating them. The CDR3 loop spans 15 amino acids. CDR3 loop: CASNLPRGRGTEAFF. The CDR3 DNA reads TGTGCCAGCAATCTCCCTAGGGGCAGGGGTACTGAAGCTTTCTTT.

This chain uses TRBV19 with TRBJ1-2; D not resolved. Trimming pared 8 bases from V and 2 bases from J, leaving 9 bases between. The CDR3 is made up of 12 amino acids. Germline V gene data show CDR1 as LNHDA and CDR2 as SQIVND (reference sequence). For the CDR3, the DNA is TGTGCCAGTGCCCAAGCAAACTATGGCTACACCTTC. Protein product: CASAQANYGYTF.

The CDR3 sequence is CSASYNEQFF. In nucleotides, the CDR3 is TGCAGCGCTTCCTACAATGAGCAGTTCTTC. The chain employs TRBV29-1 and TRBJ2-1; D gene uncertain. Germline V gene sequence: CDR1 SQVTM, CDR2 ANQGSEA. This CDR3 is 10 amino acids long. V was clipped by 7 bases and J by 1 base, with 2 bases between them.

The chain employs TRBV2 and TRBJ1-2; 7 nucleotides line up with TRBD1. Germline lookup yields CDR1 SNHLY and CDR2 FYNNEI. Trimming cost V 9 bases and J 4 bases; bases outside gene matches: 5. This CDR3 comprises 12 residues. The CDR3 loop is CARRQGGYGYTF. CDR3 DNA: TGTGCCAGGAGACAGGGCGGCTATGGCTACACCTTC.

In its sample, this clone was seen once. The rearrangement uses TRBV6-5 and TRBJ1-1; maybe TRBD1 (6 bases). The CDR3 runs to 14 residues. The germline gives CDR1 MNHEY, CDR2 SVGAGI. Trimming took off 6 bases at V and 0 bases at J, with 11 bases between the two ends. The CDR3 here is CASSLTGMNTEAFF. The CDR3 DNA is TGTGCCAGCAGCCTCACAGGGATGAACACTGAAGCTTTCTTT.

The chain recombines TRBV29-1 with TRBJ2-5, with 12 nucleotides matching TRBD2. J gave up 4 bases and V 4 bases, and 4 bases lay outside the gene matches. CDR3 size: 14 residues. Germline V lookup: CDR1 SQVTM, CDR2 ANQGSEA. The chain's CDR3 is CSVASGGAGETQYF. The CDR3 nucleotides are TGCAGCGTTGCTAGCGGGGGGGCCGGAGAGACCCAGTACTTC.

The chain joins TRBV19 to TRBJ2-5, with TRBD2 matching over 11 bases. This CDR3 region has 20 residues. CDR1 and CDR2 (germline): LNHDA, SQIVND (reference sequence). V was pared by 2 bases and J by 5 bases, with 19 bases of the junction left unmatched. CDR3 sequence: CASSIWGPPLAGVTLETQYF. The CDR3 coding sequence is TGTGCCAGTAGTATATGGGGCCCCCCACTAGCGGGGGTAACGTTGGAGACCCAGTACTTC.

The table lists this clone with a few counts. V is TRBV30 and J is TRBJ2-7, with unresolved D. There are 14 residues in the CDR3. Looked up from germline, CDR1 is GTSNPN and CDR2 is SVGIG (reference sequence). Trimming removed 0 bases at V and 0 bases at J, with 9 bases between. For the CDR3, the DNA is TGTGCCTGGAGTGTGGCAGGCTTCTCCTACGAGCAGTACTTC. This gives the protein CAWSVAGFSYEQYF.

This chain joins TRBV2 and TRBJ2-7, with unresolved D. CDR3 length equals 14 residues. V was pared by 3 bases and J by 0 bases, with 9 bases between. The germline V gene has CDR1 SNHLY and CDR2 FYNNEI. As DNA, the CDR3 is TGTGCCAGCAGTGATGAACTTAGCTCCTACGAGCAGTACTTC. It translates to CASSDELSSYEQYF.

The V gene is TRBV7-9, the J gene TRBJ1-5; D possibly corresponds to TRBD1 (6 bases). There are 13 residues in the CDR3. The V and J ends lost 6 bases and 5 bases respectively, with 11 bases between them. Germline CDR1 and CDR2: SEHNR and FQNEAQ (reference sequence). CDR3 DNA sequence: TGTGCCAGCAGACTAAACAGGGATCAGCCCCAGCATTTT. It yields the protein CASRLNRDQPQHF. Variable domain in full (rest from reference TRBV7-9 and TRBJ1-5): DTGVSQNPRHKITKRGQNVTFRCDPISEHNRLYWYRQTLGQGPEFLTYFQNEAQLEKSRLLSDRFSAERPKGSFSTLEIQRTEQGDSAMYLCASRLNRDQPQHFGDGTRLSIL.

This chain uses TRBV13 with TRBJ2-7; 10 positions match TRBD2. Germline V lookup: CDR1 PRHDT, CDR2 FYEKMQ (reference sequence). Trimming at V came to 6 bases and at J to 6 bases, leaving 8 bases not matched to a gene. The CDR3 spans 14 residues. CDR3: CASRLSGGASEQYF. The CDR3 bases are TGTGCCAGCAGATTAAGCGGGGGGGCCTCCGAGCAGTACTTC.

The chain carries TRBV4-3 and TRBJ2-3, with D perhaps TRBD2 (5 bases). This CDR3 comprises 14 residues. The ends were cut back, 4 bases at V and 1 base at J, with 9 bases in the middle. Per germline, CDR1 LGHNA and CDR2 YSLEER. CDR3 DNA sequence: TGCGCCAGCAGCCCCGGCGGGCGCACAGATACGCAGTATTTT. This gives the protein CASSPGGRTDTQYF.

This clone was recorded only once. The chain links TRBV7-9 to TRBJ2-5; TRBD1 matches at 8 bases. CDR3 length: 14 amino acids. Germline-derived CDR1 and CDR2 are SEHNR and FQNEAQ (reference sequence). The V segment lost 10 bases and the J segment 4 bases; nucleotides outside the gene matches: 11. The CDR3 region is CATSPETGVETQYF. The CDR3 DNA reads TGTGCCACGTCCCCCGAGACAGGGGTAGAGACCCAGTACTTC.

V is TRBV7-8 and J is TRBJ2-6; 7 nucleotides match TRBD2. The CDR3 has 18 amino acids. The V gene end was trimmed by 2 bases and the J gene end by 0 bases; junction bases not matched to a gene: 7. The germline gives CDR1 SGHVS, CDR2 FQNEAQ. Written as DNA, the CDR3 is TGTGCCAGCAGCTTAAGGCAGCGGGAACGCTCTGGGGCCAACGTCCTGACTTTC. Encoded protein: CASSLRQRERSGANVLTF.

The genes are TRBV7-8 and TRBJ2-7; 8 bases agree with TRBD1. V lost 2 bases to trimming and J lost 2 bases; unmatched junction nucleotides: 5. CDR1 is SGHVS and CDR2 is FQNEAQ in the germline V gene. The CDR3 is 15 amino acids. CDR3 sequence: CASSLPGGRTYEQYF. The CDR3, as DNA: TGTGCCAGCAGCTTACCAGGGGGCAGAACCTACGAGCAGTACTTC.

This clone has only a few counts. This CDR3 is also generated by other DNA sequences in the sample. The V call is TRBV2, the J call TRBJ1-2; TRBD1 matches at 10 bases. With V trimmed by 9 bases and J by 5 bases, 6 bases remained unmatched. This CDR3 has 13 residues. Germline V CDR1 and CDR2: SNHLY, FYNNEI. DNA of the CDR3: TGTGCCAGAACCGGGACAGGGGTTTATGGCTACACCTTC. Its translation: CARTGTGVYGYTF.

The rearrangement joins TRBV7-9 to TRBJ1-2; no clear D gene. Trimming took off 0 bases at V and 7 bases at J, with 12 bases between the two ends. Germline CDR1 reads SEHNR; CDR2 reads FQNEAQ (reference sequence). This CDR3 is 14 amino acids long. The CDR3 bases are TGTGCCAGCAGCTTAGCAGCTGACGGGGTTGGCTACACCTTC. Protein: CASSLAADGVGYTF.

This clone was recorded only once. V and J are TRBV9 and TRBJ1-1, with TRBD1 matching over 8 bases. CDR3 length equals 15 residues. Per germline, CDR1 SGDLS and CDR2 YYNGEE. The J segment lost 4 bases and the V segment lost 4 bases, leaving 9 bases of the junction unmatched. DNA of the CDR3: TGTGCCAGCAGCCCCCGAGTACAGGGGGGCACTGAAGCTTTCTTT. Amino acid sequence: CASSPRVQGGTEAFF. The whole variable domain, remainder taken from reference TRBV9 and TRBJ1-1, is DSGVTQTPKHLITATGQRVTLRCSPRSGDLSVYWYQQSLDQGLQFLIQYYNGEERAKGNILERFSAQQFPDLHSELNLSSLELGDSALYFCASSPRVQGGTEAFFGQGTRLTVV.